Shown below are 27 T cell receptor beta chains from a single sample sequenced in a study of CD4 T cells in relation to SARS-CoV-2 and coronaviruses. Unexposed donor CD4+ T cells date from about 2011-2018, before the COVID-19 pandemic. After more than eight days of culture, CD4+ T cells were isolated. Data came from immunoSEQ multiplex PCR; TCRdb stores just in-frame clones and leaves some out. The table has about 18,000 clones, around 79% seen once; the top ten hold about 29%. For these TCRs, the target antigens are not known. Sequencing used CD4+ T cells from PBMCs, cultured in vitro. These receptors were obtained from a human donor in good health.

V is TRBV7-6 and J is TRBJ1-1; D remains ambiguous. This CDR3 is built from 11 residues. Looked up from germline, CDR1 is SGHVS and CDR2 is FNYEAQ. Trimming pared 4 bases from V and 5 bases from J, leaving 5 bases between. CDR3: CASSSSTEAFF. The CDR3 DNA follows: TGTGCCAGCAGCTCGTCGACTGAAGCTTTCTTT. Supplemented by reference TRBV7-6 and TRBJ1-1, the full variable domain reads GAGVSQSPRYKVTKRGQDVALRCDPISGHVSLYWYRQALGQGPEFLTYFNYEAQQDKSGLPNDRFSAERPEGSISTLTIQRTEQRDSAMYRCASSSSTEAFFGQGTRLTVV.

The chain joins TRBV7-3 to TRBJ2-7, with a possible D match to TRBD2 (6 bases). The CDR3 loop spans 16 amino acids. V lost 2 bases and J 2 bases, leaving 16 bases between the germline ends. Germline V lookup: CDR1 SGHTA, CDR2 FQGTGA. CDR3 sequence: CASSLQSRDLAYEQYF. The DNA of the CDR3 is TGTGCCAGCAGCTTACAATCCCGGGACTTGGCCTACGAGCAGTACTTC.

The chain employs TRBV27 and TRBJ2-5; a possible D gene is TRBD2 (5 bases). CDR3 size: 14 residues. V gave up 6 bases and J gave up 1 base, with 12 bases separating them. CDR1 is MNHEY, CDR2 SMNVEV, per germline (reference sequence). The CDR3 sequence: CASRHAGGQETQYF. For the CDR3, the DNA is TGTGCCAGCAGACACGCAGGAGGCCAAGAGACCCAGTACTTC.

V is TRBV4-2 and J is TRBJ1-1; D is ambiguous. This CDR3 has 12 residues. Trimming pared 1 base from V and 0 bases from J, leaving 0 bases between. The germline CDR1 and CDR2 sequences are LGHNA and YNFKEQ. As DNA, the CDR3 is TGTGCCAGCAGCCAAGTGAACACTGAAGCTTTCTTT. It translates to CASSQVNTEAFF.

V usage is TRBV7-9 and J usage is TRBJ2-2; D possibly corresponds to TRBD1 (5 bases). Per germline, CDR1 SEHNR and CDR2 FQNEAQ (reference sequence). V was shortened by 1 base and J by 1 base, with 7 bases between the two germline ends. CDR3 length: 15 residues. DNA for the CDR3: TGTGCCAGCAGCTTAGGGGGCGGGAACACCGGGGAGCTGTTTTTT. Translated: CASSLGGGNTGELFF.

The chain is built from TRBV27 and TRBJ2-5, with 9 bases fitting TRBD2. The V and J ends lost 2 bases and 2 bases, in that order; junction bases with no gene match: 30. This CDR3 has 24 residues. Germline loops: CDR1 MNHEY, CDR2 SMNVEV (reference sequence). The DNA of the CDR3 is TGTGCCAGCAGTTTAATAAGTCAGGGGAGGCTAGCGGGATTGTTTCGTAGTGGACAAGAGACCCAGTACTTC. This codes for CASSLISQGRLAGLFRSGQETQYF.

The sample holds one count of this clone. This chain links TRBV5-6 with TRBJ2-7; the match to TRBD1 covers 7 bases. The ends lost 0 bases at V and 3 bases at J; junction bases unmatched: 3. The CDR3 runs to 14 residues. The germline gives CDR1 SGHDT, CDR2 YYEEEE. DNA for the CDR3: TGTGCCAGCAGCTTGGGACAGGGCTACTACGAGCAGTACTTC. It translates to CASSLGQGYYEQYF.

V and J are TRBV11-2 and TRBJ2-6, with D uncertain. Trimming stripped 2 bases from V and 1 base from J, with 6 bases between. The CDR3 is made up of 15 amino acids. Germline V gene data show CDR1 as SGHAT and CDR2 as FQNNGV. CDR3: CASSLLYSGANVLTF. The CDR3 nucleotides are TGTGCCAGCAGCTTACTTTATTCTGGGGCCAACGTCCTGACTTTC.

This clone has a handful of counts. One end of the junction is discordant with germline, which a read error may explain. The CDR3 sequence: CARSGPNSPLHF. The CDR3 DNA reads TGTGCCAGAAGTGGGCCTAATTCACCCCTCCACTTT. V usage is TRBV2 and J usage is TRBJ1-6; D unclear. The germline CDR1 and CDR2 sequences are SNHLY and FYNNEI. This CDR3 comprises 12 residues.

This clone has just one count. The CDR3: CASSLDLWVYNEQFF. CDR3 nucleotide sequence: TGCGCCAGCAGCTTGGATCTGTGGGTTTACAATGAGCAGTTCTTC. The rearrangement joins TRBV5-1 to TRBJ2-1; no definite D call. From germline, CDR1 is SGHRS and CDR2 YFSETQ. The CDR3 is made up of 15 amino acids. V shed 0 bases and J shed 4 bases, with 11 bases lying between them.

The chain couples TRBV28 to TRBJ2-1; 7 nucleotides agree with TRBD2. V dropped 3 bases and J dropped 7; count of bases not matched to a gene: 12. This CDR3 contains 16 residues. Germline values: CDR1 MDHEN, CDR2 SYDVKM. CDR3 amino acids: CASSFSGGRVVNEQFF. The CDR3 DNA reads TGTGCCAGCAGTTTTTCTGGCGGGAGAGTGGTTAATGAGCAGTTCTTC.

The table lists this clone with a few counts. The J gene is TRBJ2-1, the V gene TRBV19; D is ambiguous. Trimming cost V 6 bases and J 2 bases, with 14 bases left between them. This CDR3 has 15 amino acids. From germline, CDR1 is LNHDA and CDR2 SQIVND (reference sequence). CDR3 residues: CASRTDSGAYNEQFF. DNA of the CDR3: TGTGCCAGTAGGACCGACTCAGGCGCCTACAATGAGCAGTTCTTC.

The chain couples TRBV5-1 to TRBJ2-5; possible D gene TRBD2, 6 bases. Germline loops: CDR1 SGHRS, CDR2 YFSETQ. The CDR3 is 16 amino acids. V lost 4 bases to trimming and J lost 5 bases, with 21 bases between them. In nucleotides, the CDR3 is TGCGCCAGCAGCCATACCAAAAGAATGGAGGGCGAGACCCAGTACTTC. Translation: CASSHTKRMEGETQYF.

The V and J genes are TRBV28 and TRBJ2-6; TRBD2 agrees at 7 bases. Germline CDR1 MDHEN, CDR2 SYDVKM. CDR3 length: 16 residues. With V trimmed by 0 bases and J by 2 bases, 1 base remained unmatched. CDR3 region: CASSLWGGAGANVLTF. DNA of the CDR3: TGTGCCAGCAGTTTATGGGGAGGGGCTGGGGCCAACGTCCTGACTTTC.

CDR3 coding DNA: TGTGCCAGCAGTTACTCGATTAGTAGGGCCGGGGAGCTGTTTTTT. The encoded protein is CASSYSISRAGELFF. The chain has TRBV6-5 and TRBJ2-2; unclear D gene. CDR1 and CDR2 (germline): MNHEY, SVGAGI. V was trimmed by 0 bases and J by 6 bases, leaving 11 bases between them. The CDR3 extends over 15 amino acids.

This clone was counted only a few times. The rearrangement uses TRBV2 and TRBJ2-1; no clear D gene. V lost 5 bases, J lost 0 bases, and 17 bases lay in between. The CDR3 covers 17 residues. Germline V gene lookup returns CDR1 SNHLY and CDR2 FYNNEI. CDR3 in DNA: TGTGCCAGCAGTCTAGACGGTGGGCTACTCTCCTACAATGAGCAGTTCTTC. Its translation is CASSLDGGLLSYNEQFF.

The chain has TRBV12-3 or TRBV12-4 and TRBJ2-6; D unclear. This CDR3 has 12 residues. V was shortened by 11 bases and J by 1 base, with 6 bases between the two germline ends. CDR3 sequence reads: CALQSGANVLTF. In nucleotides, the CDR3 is TGTGCCCTACAGTCTGGGGCCAACGTCCTGACTTTC.

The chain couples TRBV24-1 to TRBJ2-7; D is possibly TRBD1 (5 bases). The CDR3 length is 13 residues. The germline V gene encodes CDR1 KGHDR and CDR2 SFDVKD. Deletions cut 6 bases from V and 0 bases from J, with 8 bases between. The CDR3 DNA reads TGTGCCACCAGTTCCAGGGTCTCCTACGAGCAGTACTTC. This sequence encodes CATSSRVSYEQYF.

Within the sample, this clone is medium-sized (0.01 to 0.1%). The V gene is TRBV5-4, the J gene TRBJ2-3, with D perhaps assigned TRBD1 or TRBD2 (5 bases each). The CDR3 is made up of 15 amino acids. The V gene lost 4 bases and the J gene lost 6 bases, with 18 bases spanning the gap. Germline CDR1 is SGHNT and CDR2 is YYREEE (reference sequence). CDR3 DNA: TGTGCCAGCAGCCGGGGCAGGGAGCCGTGGGATACGCAGTATTTT. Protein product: CASSRGREPWDTQYF.

This CDR3 reads CASSKTGSRSYEQYF. Here the CDR3 DNA reads TGTGCCAGCAGCAAGACAGGGTCCCGCTCCTACGAGCAGTACTTC. The chain has TRBV5-4 and TRBJ2-7; TRBD1 agrees at 7 bases. CDR1 is SGHNT and CDR2 is YYREEE in the germline V gene (reference sequence). The CDR3 has 15 residues. With 4 bases clipped from V and 0 bases from J, the junction kept 7 bases outside the gene matches.

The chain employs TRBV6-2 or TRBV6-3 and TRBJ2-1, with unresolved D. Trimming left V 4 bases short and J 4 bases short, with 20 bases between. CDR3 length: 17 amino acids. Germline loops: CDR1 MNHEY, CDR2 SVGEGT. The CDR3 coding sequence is TGTGCCAGCAGTTTCCCGAAATCGGCTACGAAATACAATGAGCAGTTCTTC. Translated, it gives CASSFPKSATKYNEQFF.

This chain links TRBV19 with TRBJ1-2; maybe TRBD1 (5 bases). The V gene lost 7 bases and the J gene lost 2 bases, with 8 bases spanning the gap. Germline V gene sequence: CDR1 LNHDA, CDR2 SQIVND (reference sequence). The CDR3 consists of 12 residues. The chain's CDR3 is CASTRANYGYTF. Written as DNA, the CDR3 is TGTGCCAGTACCAGGGCGAACTATGGCTACACCTTC.

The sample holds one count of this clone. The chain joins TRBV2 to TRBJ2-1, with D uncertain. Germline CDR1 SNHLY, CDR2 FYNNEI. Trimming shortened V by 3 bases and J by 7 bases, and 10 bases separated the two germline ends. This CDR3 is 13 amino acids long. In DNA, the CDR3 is TGTGCCAGCAGTGACCGTGTTAAGAATGAGCAGTTCTTC. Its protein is CASSDRVKNEQFF.

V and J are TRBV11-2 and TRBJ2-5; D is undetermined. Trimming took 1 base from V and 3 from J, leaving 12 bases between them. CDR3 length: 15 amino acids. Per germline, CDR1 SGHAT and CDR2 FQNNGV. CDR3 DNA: TGTGCCAGCAGCTTAGGAGTGGCTGATGAAGAGACCCAGTACTTC. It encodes CASSLGVADEETQYF.

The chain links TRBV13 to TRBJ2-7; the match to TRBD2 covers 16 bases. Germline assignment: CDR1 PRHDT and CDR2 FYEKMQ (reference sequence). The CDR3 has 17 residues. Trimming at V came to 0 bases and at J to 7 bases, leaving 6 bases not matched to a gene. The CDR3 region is CASSLGGGTSGREEQYF. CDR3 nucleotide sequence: TGTGCCAGCAGCTTAGGCGGGGGGACTAGCGGGAGGGAAGAGCAGTACTTC.

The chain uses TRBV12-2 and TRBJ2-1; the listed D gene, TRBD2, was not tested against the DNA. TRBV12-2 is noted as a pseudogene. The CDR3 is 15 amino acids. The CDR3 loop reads CASRPLTRGYNEQFF. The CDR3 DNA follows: TGTGCAAGTCGCCCGCTGACCAGAGGGTACAATGAGCAGTTCTTC.

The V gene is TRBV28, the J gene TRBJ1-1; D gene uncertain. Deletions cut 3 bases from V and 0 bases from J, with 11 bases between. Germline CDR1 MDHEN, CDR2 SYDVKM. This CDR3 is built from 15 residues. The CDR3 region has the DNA TGTGCCAGCAGTTTCCGTTATGGTATGAACACTGAAGCTTTCTTT. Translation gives CASSFRYGMNTEAFF.